This entry lists 21 T cell receptor beta chains sequenced from one sample in a study of somatic mutations in cytotoxic T cells in rheumatoid arthritis. Sequenced by immunoSEQ multiplex PCR; TCRdb stores in-frame clones only, minus some. Of about 15,000 clones in the sample, about 81% are singletons; the top ten hold roughly 13%. Sequencing was done on a sample of CD8+ T cells sorted from blood. These receptors were collected from an adult with rheumatoid arthritis.

This chain connects TRBV11-2 to TRBJ2-2, with D perhaps matching TRBD2 (5 bases). V lost 7 bases, J lost 1 base, and 16 bases lay in between. This CDR3 comprises 16 residues. Looked up from germline, CDR1 is SGHAT and CDR2 is FQNNGV. CDR3 bases: TGTGCCAGCACCCTCTTTTTAGCGATGAACACCGGGGAGCTGTTTTTT. Its translation is CASTLFLAMNTGELFF.

The rearrangement links TRBV6-1 to TRBJ2-7; D gene uncertain. Trimming pared 10 bases from V and 2 bases from J, leaving 12 bases between. This CDR3 has 12 amino acids. Germline lookup yields CDR1 MNHNS and CDR2 SASEGT. The CDR3 DNA sequence: TGTGCCATCAGGATGCTGACCTACGAGCAGTACTTC. Protein: CAIRMLTYEQYF.

This clone was counted between two and nine times. The chain joins TRBV6-1 to TRBJ2-7, with D maybe TRBD1 (5 bases). Germline CDR1 reads MNHNS; CDR2 reads SASEGT. The CDR3 covers 15 residues. The V end was cut by 0 bases, the J end by 2 bases, with 11 bases between. In DNA form, the CDR3 reads TGTGCCAGCAGTGAAGCTAATCAGGGTCCCTACGAGCAGTACTTC. This gives the protein CASSEANQGPYEQYF.

J is TRBJ2-1 and V is TRBV11-2, with D possibly called TRBD1 or TRBD2 (5 bases each). Trimming pared 5 bases from V and 0 bases from J, leaving 14 bases between. Germline V gives CDR1 SGHAT, CDR2 FQNNGV. The CDR3 consists of 16 residues. The CDR3 DNA reads TGTGCCAGCAGCGCCCCCGGGACGGCCTCCTACAATGAGCAGTTCTTC. Encoded protein: CASSAPGTASYNEQFF.

The J gene is TRBJ1-2, the V gene TRBV5-6; D is ambiguous. Trimming left V 3 bases short and J 8 bases short, with 8 bases between. CDR1 and CDR2 (germline): SGHDT, YYEEEE. CDR3 length: 11 amino acids. The CDR3 coding sequence is TGTGCCAGCAGCTACGGAGGGGGCTACACCTTC. Its translation: CASSYGGGYTF.

The gene calls are TRBV19 and TRBJ1-5, with D tentatively TRBD1 (5 bases). V lost 7 bases, J lost 3 bases, and 10 bases lay in between. The CDR3 sequence is 13 residues long. CDR1 and CDR2 from the germline V gene are LNHDA and SQIVND (reference sequence). The CDR3 protein is CASIDSFNQPQHF. CDR3 nucleotides: TGTGCCAGTATCGACAGTTTCAATCAGCCCCAGCATTTT.

The chain recombines TRBV19 with TRBJ1-2; maybe TRBD1 (5 bases). Trimming pared 9 bases from V and 6 bases from J, leaving 20 bases between. Germline lookup yields CDR1 LNHDA and CDR2 SQIVND (reference sequence). The CDR3 totals 14 residues. CDR3 protein: CASQPAGGRDGYTF. Here the CDR3 DNA reads TGTGCCAGCCAACCGGCGGGGGGTAGGGATGGCTACACCTTC.

This clone is medium-sized in the sample. The chain uses TRBV6-5 and TRBJ2-1; D unclear. CDR1 and CDR2 (germline): MNHEY, SVGAGI. This CDR3 contains 13 residues. The germline V and J ends were trimmed by 4 bases and 9 bases, with 13 bases remaining between them. CDR3 bases: TGTGCCAGCAGTTCCAACCCGTCTGGTGAGCAGTTCTTC. Its translation is CASSSNPSGEQFF.

The chain uses TRBV5-1 and TRBJ2-2; 7 positions agree with TRBD1. V lost 3 bases to trimming and J lost 1 base; unmatched junction nucleotides: 3. The germline CDR1 and CDR2 sequences are SGHRS and YFSETQ. There are 15 residues in the CDR3. CDR3 bases: TGCGCCAGCAGCTGGGACAGACGGAACACCGGGGAGCTGTTTTTT. It specifies CASSWDRRNTGELFF.

The chain carries TRBV27 and TRBJ2-3; D is unclear. From germline, CDR1 is MNHEY and CDR2 SMNVEV (reference sequence). The CDR3 consists of 11 residues. V dropped 6 bases and J dropped 6 bases, with 7 bases sitting between them. CDR3 in amino acids: CASSLRDTQYF. CDR3 DNA sequence: TGTGCCAGCAGCTTAAGGGATACGCAGTATTTT.

This clone was seen a few times. This rearrangement joins TRBV5-1 to TRBJ2-4, with 10 bases that match TRBD2. CDR1 is SGHRS and CDR2 is YFSETQ in the germline V gene. Trimming at V came to 2 bases and at J to 9 bases, leaving 5 bases not matched to a gene. The CDR3 is made up of 14 amino acids. The CDR3 protein is CASSFTSGETIQYF. The DNA of the CDR3 is TGCGCCAGCAGCTTTACTAGCGGGGAGACCATTCAGTACTTC.

The chain recombines TRBV6-1 with TRBJ2-5; D gene ambiguous. Germline V gene lookup returns CDR1 MNHNS and CDR2 SASEGT. Trimming stripped 2 bases from V and 5 bases from J, with 9 bases between. The CDR3 extends over 13 amino acids. CDR3 sequence reads: CASSETIRETQYF. In nucleotides, the CDR3 is TGTGCCAGCAGTGAAACCATTAGGGAGACCCAGTACTTC.

The chain joins TRBV19 to TRBJ2-7; D is uncertain. There are 14 residues in the CDR3. The V gene lost 3 bases and the J gene lost 2 bases, with 11 bases spanning the gap. The germline gives CDR1 LNHDA, CDR2 SQIVND (reference sequence). For the CDR3, the DNA is TGTGCCAGTAGTATCTCACCGGCCGCCTACGAGCAGTACTTC. Protein sequence: CASSISPAAYEQYF.

The gene calls are TRBV5-4 and TRBJ1-2; D remains ambiguous. The germline CDR1 and CDR2 sequences are SGHNT and YYREEE (reference sequence). This CDR3 has 14 amino acids. Between the trimmed V and J ends, which lost 0 bases and 1 base, there was a span of 7 bases. This chain's CDR3 is CASSLDHVNYGYTF. In nucleotides, the CDR3 is TGTGCCAGCAGCTTGGATCACGTTAACTATGGCTACACCTTC.

This clone was recorded a few times. The rearrangement links TRBV27 to TRBJ2-7, with D perhaps TRBD1 (6 bases). Trimming stripped 4 bases from V and 3 bases from J, with 13 bases between. The CDR3 consists of 14 residues. Germline V gene lookup returns CDR1 MNHEY and CDR2 SMNVEV (reference sequence). CDR3 loop: CASSWDNWGYEQYF. In nucleotides, the CDR3 is TGTGCCAGCAGTTGGGACAACTGGGGCTACGAGCAGTACTTC.

V is TRBV4-1 and J is TRBJ2-7; D is ambiguous. V was clipped by 1 base and J by 4 bases, with 8 bases between them. From germline, CDR1 is MGHRA and CDR2 YSYEKL. CDR3 length: 13 amino acids. CDR3 region: CASSQGGLYEQYF. The DNA of the CDR3 is TGCGCCAGCAGCCAAGGCGGTTTATACGAGCAGTACTTC.

This chain connects TRBV10-2 to TRBJ2-5; D unclear. Germline-derived CDR1 and CDR2 are WSHSY and SAAADI. V was shortened by 2 bases and J by 4 bases, with 2 bases between the two germline ends. The CDR3 runs to 11 residues. The CDR3 here is CASSEIETQYF. CDR3 in DNA: TGCGCCAGCAGTGAGATAGAGACCCAGTACTTC.

A note on this clone: This specimen includes other DNA sequences encoding the same CDR3. This chain joins TRBV5-1 and TRBJ1-1; weak D call: TRBD1 (5 bases). The CDR3 is made up of 14 amino acids. Germline V CDR1 and CDR2: SGHRS, YFSETQ. Trimming stripped 1 base from V and 3 bases from J, with 10 bases between. The CDR3 DNA reads as TGCGCCAGCAGCTTGTACGGGGGAGACACTGAAGCTTTCTTT. Its translation is CASSLYGGDTEAFF. The full variable domain, with the rest looked up from reference TRBV5-1 and TRBJ1-1, is KAGVTQTPRYLIKTRGQQVTLSCSPISGHRSVSWYQQTPGQGLQFLFEYFSETQRNKGNFPGRFSGRQFSNSRSEMNVSTLELGDSALYLCASSLYGGDTEAFFGQGTRLTVV.

This clone was detected only once. The V call is TRBV29-1, the J call TRBJ2-1, with D unresolved. The germline CDR1 and CDR2 sequences are SQVTM and ANQGSEA. This CDR3 spans 12 amino acids. The V gene lost 7 bases and the J gene lost 9 bases, with 16 bases spanning the gap. In DNA, the CDR3 is TGCAGCGCCCCGGACCAGCTCGGTGAGCAGTTCTTC. Translation gives CSAPDQLGEQFF.

The chain recombines TRBV10-1 with TRBJ2-1; tentatively, D is TRBD2 (6 bases). This CDR3 is built from 14 residues. V lost 4 bases to trimming and J lost 7 bases, with 14 bases between them. Germline V lookup: CDR1 WNHNN, CDR2 SYGVQD (reference sequence). Here the CDR3 DNA reads TGCGCCAGCAGTGTAGGAGGGCCGGGGAATGAGCAGTTCTTC. Its protein product is CASSVGGPGNEQFF.

This chain joins TRBV15 and TRBJ2-1; TRBD2 matches at 7 bases. The V segment lost 8 bases and the J segment 7 bases; nucleotides outside the gene matches: 5. The CDR3 consists of 12 residues. Per germline, CDR1 LNHNV and CDR2 YYDKDF (reference sequence). CDR3 DNA: TGTGCCACCTTGGGACTATCTAATGAGCAGTTCTTC. Encoded protein: CATLGLSNEQFF.